This TCR beta chain comes out of a study of T cells after yellow fever vaccination. Study results and caveats: Reappearance after the booster was observed for most primary-vaccination clones (roughly 97% CD4, less than 90% CD8). Contaminating bulk clonotypes could be abundant in FACS-sorted repertoires. CD4 and CD8 compartments shared a small share of clonotypes, likely from convergent recombination.

This clonotype turned up a few times. Its specificity is unknown. A 5'RACE template-switching step, the method used to make TCR cDNA, added a universal primer site and UMIs. From the 5' RACE reads, TCRdb called clonotypes with MiXCR, one entry per CDR3 protein. The sample contains about 220,000 distinct CDR3 sequences, under 3.5% of which appear only once. The V segment lost 0 bases and the J segment 5 bases; nucleotides outside the gene matches: 14. The CDR3 loop spans 18 amino acids. CDR1 SGHDN and CDR2 FVKESK come from the germline V gene. This sequence originates from a man in his late teens or twenties who received the YFV17D yellow fever vaccine. Sample: CD4+ T cells sorted from PBMCs, taken 10 days after the yellow fever booster vaccination. The chain combines TRBV14 with TRBJ2-5, with 8 bases matching TRBD2. In DNA, the CDR3 is TGTGCCAGCAGCCAAGATGGCCGAGCGGGGGTGAAGCGGGAGACCCAGTACTTC. It translates to CASSQDGRAGVKRETQYF.